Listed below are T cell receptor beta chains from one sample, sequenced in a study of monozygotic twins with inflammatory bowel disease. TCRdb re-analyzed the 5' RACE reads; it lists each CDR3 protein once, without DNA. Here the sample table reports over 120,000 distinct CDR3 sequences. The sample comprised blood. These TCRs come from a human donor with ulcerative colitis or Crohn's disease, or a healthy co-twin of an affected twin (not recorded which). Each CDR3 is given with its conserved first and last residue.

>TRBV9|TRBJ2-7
CASNFDGVYEQYF
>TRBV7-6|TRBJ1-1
CASSLRGSTEAFF
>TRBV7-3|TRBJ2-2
CASSLPDTGELFF
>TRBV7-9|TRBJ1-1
CASSLEQGGNTEAFF
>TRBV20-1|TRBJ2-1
CSARDVRRTSTTEQFF
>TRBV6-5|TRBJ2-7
CASSYLDRVQDEQYF
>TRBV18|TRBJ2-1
CASSPPTSGTGDEQFF
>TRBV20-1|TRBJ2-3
CSARDFAGTSGRRLDTQYF
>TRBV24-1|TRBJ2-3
CATKSQRETDTQYF
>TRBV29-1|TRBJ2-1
CSVGLAHYNEQFF
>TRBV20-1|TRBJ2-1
CSASPTGTRGQRAQFF
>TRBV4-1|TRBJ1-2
CASSQGIRDAGRGYTF
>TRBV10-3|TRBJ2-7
CAISESLSGEQYF
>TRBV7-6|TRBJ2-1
CASSLAFRDSATYNEQFF
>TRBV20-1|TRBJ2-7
CSATSGQWGYEQYF
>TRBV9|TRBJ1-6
CASSVGGRPDGSPLHF
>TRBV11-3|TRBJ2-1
CASSSGGNEQFF
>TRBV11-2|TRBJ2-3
CASSLLAGGSDTQYF
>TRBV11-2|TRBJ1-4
CASSLDRTGGRNEKLFF
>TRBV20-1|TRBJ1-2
CSAAQPIGGYGYTF
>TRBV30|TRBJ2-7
CAQDGGRASVTEQYF
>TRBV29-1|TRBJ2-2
CSVSYPGLAGVPGELFF
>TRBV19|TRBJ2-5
CASRRGSSAAKETQYF
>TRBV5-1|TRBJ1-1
CASSFDGTVEAFF
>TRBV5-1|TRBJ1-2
CASSTGPRGDYGYTF
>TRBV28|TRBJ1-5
CASSFNSRGNQPQHF
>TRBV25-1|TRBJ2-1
CASSGTGWNEQFF
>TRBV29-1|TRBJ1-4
CSVRGAATNEKLFF
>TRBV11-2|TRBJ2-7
CASSLGSSGSENEQYF
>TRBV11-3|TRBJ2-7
CASSLAGAAEQYF
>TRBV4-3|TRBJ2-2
CASSQEVSGGGSGELFF
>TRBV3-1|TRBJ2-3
CASIPSEREGPNPFTDTQYF
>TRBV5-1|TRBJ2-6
CASSVSNSGANVLTF
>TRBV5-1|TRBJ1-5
CASSPGQGNQPQHF
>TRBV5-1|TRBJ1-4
CASSRLSDGFEKLFF
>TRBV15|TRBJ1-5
CATSSSYSNQPQHF
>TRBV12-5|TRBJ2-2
CASGLNLAGDDTGELFF
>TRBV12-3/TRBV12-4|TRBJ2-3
CASTRSISGSMGTQYF
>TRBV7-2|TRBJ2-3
CASSLTGLAGVGTDTQYF
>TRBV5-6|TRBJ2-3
CASSLEWSTDTQYF
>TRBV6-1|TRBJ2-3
CASRVTSGSTDTQYF
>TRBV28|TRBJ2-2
CASSLGGHDTGELFF
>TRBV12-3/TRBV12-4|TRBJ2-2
CATTLETRELFF
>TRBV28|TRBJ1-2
CASRGDRSLYGYTF
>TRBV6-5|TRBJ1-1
CASSRSENTEAFF
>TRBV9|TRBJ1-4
CASSETGNFGKLFF
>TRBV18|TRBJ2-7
CASSPSPGNDEQYF
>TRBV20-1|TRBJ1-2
CSAGGQIYGYTF
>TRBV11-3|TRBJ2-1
CASSSFLGGEQFF
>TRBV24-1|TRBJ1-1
CATSEMDRAGDTEAFF
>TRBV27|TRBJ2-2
CASSLAVQNWGQGTDGELFF
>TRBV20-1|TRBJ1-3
CSARDGGVSPGNTIYF
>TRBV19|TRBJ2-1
CASSIRLDSYNEQFF
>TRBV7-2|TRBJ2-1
CASSSPRLAVYNEQFF
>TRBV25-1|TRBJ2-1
CASRGSGDREQFF